The 10 T cell receptor beta chains in this list originate from one sample, sequenced in a study of Ad26.COV2.S vaccination and SARS-CoV-2 variants. This table comes from immunoSEQ multiplex PCR, and its TCRdb copy is limited to in-frame clones, with some not included. The sample shows around 140,000 clones, 86% of them seen only once. The sample here was peripheral blood, taken after recovery from COVID-19. The receptors stem from a human donor who had recovered from COVID-19.

In this sample, this clone turned up once. The V gene is TRBV19, the J gene TRBJ2-1, with 7 nucleotides matching TRBD2. Germline-derived CDR1 and CDR2 are LNHDA and SQIVND (reference sequence). Trimming took 5 bases from V and 2 from J; bases not matched to a gene: 3. The CDR3 spans 14 residues. The CDR3 is CASSDSGAYNEQFF. The DNA of the CDR3 is TGTGCCAGTAGTGACAGCGGGGCCTACAATGAGCAGTTCTTC.

V gene TRBV5-8 combines with J gene TRBJ1-6; D call uncertain. V was pared by 0 bases and J by 14 bases, with 9 bases between. Germline CDR1 and CDR2: SGHTS and YDEGEE. This CDR3 comprises 12 residues. Here the CDR3 DNA reads TGTGCCAGCAGCTTGGCTCCGCGGGCCCTCCACTTT. As protein: CASSLAPRALHF.

The chain has TRBV7-9 and TRBJ1-5; the D gene is possibly TRBD1 (5 bases). Trimming cost V 4 bases and J 5 bases, with 9 bases left between them. From germline, CDR1 is SEHNR and CDR2 FQNEAQ (reference sequence). The CDR3 is made up of 13 amino acids. The CDR3 sequence is CASSSDIYQPQHF. CDR3 DNA sequence: TGTGCCAGCAGCTCGGACATTTATCAGCCCCAGCATTTT. Together with reference TRBV7-9 and TRBJ1-5, the CDR3 gives the full variable domain: DTGVSQNPRHKITKRGQNVTFRCDPISEHNRLYWYRQTLGQGPEFLTYFQNEAQLEKSRLLSDRFSAERPKGSFSTLEIQRTEQGDSAMYLCASSSDIYQPQHFGDGTRLSIL.

This rearrangement joins TRBV6-2 or TRBV6-3 to TRBJ1-5; TRBD1 aligns across 8 bases. The germline gives CDR1 MNHEY, CDR2 SVGEGT. This CDR3 has 16 residues. V gave up 0 bases and J gave up 6 bases; unmatched junction bases: 7. CDR3 nucleotide sequence: TGTGCCAGCAGTTACTCTTCGCAGGGGGCGGGTCAGCCCCAGCATTTT. This gives the protein CASSYSSQGAGQPQHF.

The CDR3 is CASRPRKKDTQYF. The DNA for the CDR3 is TGCGCCAGCAGACCTCGAAAAAAGGATACGCAGTATTTT. The chain uses TRBV23-1 and TRBJ2-3; D gene unclear. TRBV23-1 is filed as an ORF, its function uncertain. The CDR3 loop spans 13 amino acids. Trimming pared 6 bases from V and 6 bases from J, leaving 13 bases between.

The chain has TRBV6-5 and TRBJ1-4; D gene uncertain. The length of the CDR3 is 13 residues. V was shortened by 0 bases and J by 7 bases, with 6 bases between the two germline ends. Germline CDR1 is MNHEY and CDR2 is SVGAGI. CDR3 amino acids: CASSYSPSEKLFF. For the CDR3, the DNA is TGTGCCAGCAGTTACTCACCAAGTGAAAAACTGTTTTTT.

This chain connects TRBV4-1 to TRBJ1-1; TRBD1 matches at 9 bases. CDR3 length: 16 amino acids. Germline V gene lookup returns CDR1 MGHRA and CDR2 YSYEKL. J was trimmed by 1 base and V by 0 bases; bases with no gene match: 3. DNA for the CDR3: TGCGCCAGCAGCCAAGATACAGGGGGCCCGAACACTGAAGCTTTCTTT. Translating it yields CASSQDTGGPNTEAFF.

Many counts were recorded for this clone. The chain carries TRBV5-6 and TRBJ1-4; no clear D. The germline gives CDR1 SGHDT, CDR2 YYEEEE. This CDR3 is 15 amino acids long. V lost 1 base, J lost 3 bases, and 10 bases lay in between. CDR3 DNA: TGTGCCAGCAGCTTGAGGGCCGCCTCTAATGAAAAACTGTTTTTT. Encoded protein: CASSLRAASNEKLFF.

V and J are TRBV7-2 and TRBJ2-3; D unclear. The CDR3 is 11 amino acids. The germline V and J ends were trimmed by 5 bases and 3 bases, with 3 bases remaining between them. Germline-derived CDR1 and CDR2 are SGHTA and FQGNSA. CDR3 amino acids: CASSPTDTQYF. CDR3 sequence (DNA): TGTGCCAGCAGCCCGACAGATACGCAGTATTTT.

The rearrangement uses TRBV6-5 and TRBJ2-5; D is unclear. V gave up 6 bases and J gave up 4 bases, with 12 bases separating them. Germline V gene sequence: CDR1 MNHEY, CDR2 SVGAGI. The CDR3 contains 13 residues. The CDR3 here is CASRRGGGETQYF. CDR3 sequence (DNA): TGTGCCAGCAGGCGAGGCGGTGGAGAGACCCAGTACTTC.